This T cell receptor (beta chain) was observed in a study of regulatory T cells in long-lasting Graves disease. Looking at the study overall: Graves' patients (newly diagnosed) had been on antithyroid drugs under 3 months. Findings and limits, study-wide: Researchers reported studying only peripheral blood, not thyroid tissue.

Time point noted: newly diagnosed GD, antithyroid drugs for less than 3 months. The TCR library was made from RNA that had been extracted from PBMCs in TRIzol. This clonotype came up many times. Its target is not known. Arm-PCR with iRepertoire HTBI primers amplified the CDR3 regions for these TCR beta libraries. Via MiXCR, TCRdb re-called the multiplex PCR reads, giving one row per CDR3 protein. In the table there are 400,000 to 450,000 distinct CDR3 sequences, around 14% of which are singletons. The CDR3 is 15 residues long. Germline values: CDR1 WNHNN, CDR2 SYGVQD (reference sequence). The junction had 5 bases not matched to a gene; V was cut back by 5 bases and J by 0 bases. This same sample was also part of a study on T cells in Graves' hyperthyroidism and ophthalmopathy.

The sample consisted of peripheral blood mononuclear cells (PBMCs), taken at new diagnosis, from a patient treated with antithyroid drugs. The receptor was derived from a woman in her 30s with Graves disease. V and J are TRBV10-1 and TRBJ2-7; 9 nucleotides align to TRBD1. CDR3 region: CASSSDRGSSYEQYF. The DNA for the CDR3 is TGCGCCAGCAGTTCGGACAGGGGAAGCTCCTACGAGCAGTACTTC.